Listed below are T cell receptor beta chains from one sample, sequenced in a study of T cells in Graves' hyperthyroidism and ophthalmopathy. TCRdb ran MiXCR on the multiplex PCR reads and lists one entry per CDR3 protein. The data show 250,000 to 300,000 distinct CDR3 sequences, around 20% seen once. The source material was blood. The origin of the receptors is a man in his fifties or sixties with Graves' ophthalmopathy. CDR3s include the opening cysteine and the closing phenylalanine or tryptophan. Fields, in order: V gene, clone size, D gene, J gene, CDR3 protein, CDR3 DNA. A D gene is named only where the DNA matches it firmly. The size entry is marked missing in some rows and otherwise reads once, few, many or a size class.

V: TRBV19
size: many
D: TRBD1
J: TRBJ2-3
CDR3: CASSPRDRGSTDTQYF
DNA: TGTGCCAGTAGTCCCCGGGACAGGGGGAGCACAGATACGCAGTATTTT

V: TRBV10-3
size: .
D: .
J: TRBJ1-1
CDR3: CAITAGHPKGKGNTEAFF
DNA: TGTGCCATCACGGCCGGCCACCCGAAGGGTAAGGGGAACACTGAAGCTTTCTTT

V: TRBV5-5
size: few
D: .
J: TRBJ1-2
CDR3: CASSKGGGGRTGYTF
DNA: TGTGCCAGCAGCAAGGGGGGCGGGGGACGCACTGGCTACACCTTC

V: TRBV28
size: many
D: TRBD1
J: TRBJ2-7
CDR3: CASTPTDRSLAYEQYF
DNA: TGTGCCAGCACCCCAACGGACAGGTCGCTGGCCTACGAGCAGTACTTC

V: TRBV20-1
size: once
D: TRBD2
J: TRBJ2-1
CDR3: CSALLWVMGGGGNEQFF
DNA: TGCAGTGCCCTCCTGTGGGTCATGGGCGGGGGGGGCAATGAGCAGTTCTTC

V: TRBV2
size: few
D: .
J: TRBJ1-5
CDR3: CASTGPSLMEPQHF
DNA: TGTGCCAGCACAGGTCCCTCGCTGATGGAGCCCCAGCATTTT

V: TRBV12-3/TRBV12-4
size: .
D: TRBD1
J: TRBJ1-4
CDR3: CASTRRQGATNEKLFF
DNA: TGTGCCAGCACTAGACGACAGGGTGCAACTAATGAAAAACTGTTTTTT

V: TRBV24-1
size: .
D: .
J: TRBJ2-6
CDR3: CATSKNAVSGANVLTF
DNA: TGTGCCACCAGTAAGAATGCCGTCTCTGGGGCCAACGTCCTGACTTTC

V: TRBV29-1
size: .
D: .
J: TRBJ2-5
CDR3: CSVEEWGGETQYF
DNA: TGCAGCGTTGAAGAGTGGGGCGGGGAGACCCAGTACTTC

V: TRBV11-2
size: many
D: .
J: TRBJ1-2
CDR3: CASSEERGGYTF
DNA: TGTGCCAGCAGCGAAGAGCGAGGAGGCTACACCTTC

V: TRBV7-8
size: .
D: TRBD2
J: TRBJ2-1
CDR3: CASSLGLLAGGGNEQFF
DNA: TGTGCCAGCAGCTTAGGACTTCTAGCGGGAGGGGGGAATGAGCAGTTCTTC

V: TRBV11-2
size: many
D: .
J: TRBJ2-7
CDR3: CASSLVPPHGGYEQYF
DNA: TGTGCCAGCAGCTTAGTGCCCCCCCATGGGGGCTACGAGCAGTACTTC

V: TRBV25-1
size: .
D: .
J: TRBJ2-3
CDR3: CASVSGPLDTQYF
DNA: TGTGCCAGCGTTTCCGGACCGCTTGATACGCAGTATTTT

V: TRBV11-2
size: many
D: TRBD2
J: TRBJ2-1
CDR3: CASRPIAGIYNEQFF
DNA: TGTGCCAGCAGACCCATAGCGGGGATCTACAATGAGCAGTTCTTC

V: TRBV28
size: many
D: TRBD1
J: TRBJ1-4
CDR3: CASSLAGTGAEKLFF
DNA: TGTGCCAGCAGTTTGGCCGGGACAGGGGCGGAAAAACTGTTTTTT

V: TRBV24-1
size: .
D: .
J: TRBJ2-1
CDR3: CATSSQGNEQFF
DNA: TGTGCCACCTCGTCCCAGGGCAATGAGCAGTTCTTC

V: TRBV12-3/TRBV12-4
size: .
D: TRBD1
J: TRBJ2-1
CDR3: CASSPLRDRGGEQFF
DNA: TGTGCCAGCAGTCCACTCCGGGACAGGGGAGGTGAGCAGTTCTTC

V: TRBV29-1
size: .
D: .
J: TRBJ1-2
CDR3: CSDLGGPLNYGYTF
DNA: TGCAGCGACTTAGGCGGCCCCCTTAACTATGGCTACACCTTC

V: TRBV4-1
size: .
D: TRBD2
J: TRBJ2-7
CDR3: CASSQEASGISYEQYF
DNA: TGCGCCAGCAGCCAAGAGGCTAGCGGGATCTCCTACGAGCAGTACTTC

V: TRBV20-1
size: .
D: .
J: TRBJ2-3
CDR3: CSASYPGVTDTQYF
DNA: TGCAGTGCTAGCTACCCTGGGGTCACAGATACGCAGTATTTT

V: TRBV11-2
size: .
D: TRBD2
J: TRBJ2-5
CDR3: CASSLGPLAGGQETQYF
DNA: TGTGCCAGCAGCTTAGGTCCCCTAGCGGGAGGACAAGAGACCCAGTACTTC

V: TRBV24-1
size: .
D: TRBD1
J: TRBJ2-3
CDR3: CATSALGTGDTDTQYF
DNA: TGTGCCACCAGTGCCCTGGGGACAGGAGACACAGATACGCAGTATTTT

V: TRBV3-1
size: few
D: .
J: TRBJ2-5
CDR3: CASSQELEELETQYF
DNA: TGTGCCAGCAGCCAAGAACTTGAGGAGTTAGAGACCCAGTACTTC

V: TRBV20-1
size: .
D: TRBD2
J: TRBJ2-1
CDR3: CSAFRLAWGSNEQFF
DNA: TGCAGTGCTTTTCGACTAGCGTGGGGGAGCAATGAGCAGTTCTTC

V: TRBV6-1
size: many
D: TRBD1
J: TRBJ2-3
CDR3: CASNTRQGTSTDTQYF
DNA: TGTGCCAGCAACACCCGACAGGGGACCAGCACAGATACGCAGTATTTT

V: TRBV12-3/TRBV12-4
size: many
D: .
J: TRBJ2-7
CDR3: CASSLAGAAGLSEQYF
DNA: TGTGCCAGCAGTTTAGCAGGGGCGGCGGGCTTGTCGGAGCAGTACTTC

V: TRBV5-6
size: few
D: .
J: TRBJ2-5
CDR3: CASSLGWIQETQYF
DNA: TGTGCCAGCAGCTTGGGATGGATTCAAGAGACCCAGTACTTC

V: TRBV10-3
size: .
D: .
J: TRBJ1-4
CDR3: CAISESLGTEKLFF
DNA: TGTGCCATCAGTGAGTCCCTTGGGACTGAAAAACTGTTTTTT

V: TRBV19
size: .
D: .
J: TRBJ2-7
CDR3: CASSIRGGDEQYF
DNA: TGTGCCAGTAGTATTAGAGGGGGGGACGAGCAGTACTTC

V: TRBV4-1
size: few
D: TRBD1
J: TRBJ2-3
CDR3: CASSQRTGGETDTQYF
DNA: TGCGCCAGCAGCCAACGCACAGGGGGCGAGACAGATACGCAGTATTTT

V: TRBV3-1
size: many
D: .
J: TRBJ2-2
CDR3: CASSHDLVTGELFF
DNA: TGTGCCAGCAGCCACGACTTGGTCACCGGGGAGCTGTTTTTT

V: TRBV2
size: few
D: .
J: TRBJ1-6
CDR3: CARGGGSYNSPLHF
DNA: TGTGCCAGGGGAGGTGGTTCCTATAATTCACCCCTCCACTTT

V: TRBV24-1
size: many
D: TRBD1
J: TRBJ2-5
CDR3: CATSDLQGARGETQYF
DNA: TGTGCCACCAGTGATTTGCAGGGGGCGCGTGGAGAGACCCAGTACTTC

V: TRBV20-1
size: many
D: .
J: TRBJ2-1
CDR3: CSATQGSSYNEQFF
DNA: TGCAGTGCTACCCAGGGGAGCTCCTACAATGAGCAGTTCTTC

V: TRBV6-2/TRBV6-3
size: .
D: .
J: TRBJ2-5
CDR3: CASSYPTTGRETQYF
DNA: TGTGCCAGCAGTTACCCCACAACAGGGAGAGAGACCCAGTACTTC

V: TRBV7-9
size: few
D: TRBD1
J: TRBJ1-4
CDR3: CASSFMGQGINEKLFF
DNA: TGTGCCAGCAGCTTTATGGGACAGGGTATTAATGAAAAACTGTTTTTT

V: TRBV11-2
size: many
D: .
J: TRBJ2-7
CDR3: CASSLDPQYEQYF
DNA: TGTGCCAGCAGCTTAGACCCACAATACGAGCAGTACTTC

V: TRBV20-1
size: .
D: TRBD2
J: TRBJ2-5
CDR3: CSARRREWVGTQYF
DNA: TGCAGTGCTAGACGGCGGGAGTGGGTGGGGACCCAGTACTTC

V: TRBV10-3
size: many
D: .
J: TRBJ2-5
CDR3: CAIRGDDQETQYF
DNA: TGTGCCATCAGAGGGGACGACCAAGAGACCCAGTACTTC

V: TRBV20-1
size: .
D: .
J: TRBJ1-4
CDR3: CSARDSGDARHEKLFF
DNA: TGCAGTGCTAGAGATAGTGGAGACGCCCGACATGAAAAACTGTTTTTT

V: TRBV7-2
size: few
D: TRBD1
J: TRBJ2-1
CDR3: CASSLAAGGSVAFF
DNA: TGTGCCAGCAGCTTAGCGGCAGGGGGATCGGTGGCGTTCTTC

V: TRBV7-2
size: .
D: .
J: TRBJ2-7
CDR3: CASSLSGNEQYF
DNA: TGTGCCAGCAGCTTGTCTGGCAATGAGCAGTACTTC

V: TRBV5-1
size: many
D: TRBD1
J: TRBJ1-4
CDR3: CASSQGQGNEKLFF
DNA: TGCGCCAGCAGCCAGGGACAGGGGAATGAAAAACTGTTTTTT

V: TRBV7-8
size: few
D: .
J: TRBJ1-2
CDR3: CASSLELRERGYTF
DNA: TGTGCCAGCAGCTTAGAGCTCCGGGAGCGTGGCTACACCTTC

V: TRBV7-7
size: .
D: TRBD2
J: TRBJ2-2
CDR3: CASSKEVYPAGGETGELFF
DNA: TGTGCTAGCAGCAAAGAGGTTTATCCGGCGGGAGGAGAGACCGGGGAGCTGTTTTTT

V: TRBV28
size: few
D: .
J: TRBJ2-7
CDR3: CATGPLGTSLKQYF
DNA: TGTGCTACCGGACCACTTGGGACCTCCTTGAAGCAGTACTTC

V: TRBV14
size: .
D: .
J: TRBJ2-7
CDR3: CASSQLRGAEQYF
DNA: TGTGCCAGCAGCCAATTAAGAGGGGCCGAGCAGTACTTC

V: TRBV28
size: .
D: .
J: TRBJ1-1
CDR3: CASSLRWSEAFF
DNA: TGTGCCAGCAGTTTAAGATGGTCTGAAGCTTTCTTT